A selection of T cell receptor beta chains follows, all from one sample in a study of T-cell reconstitution after alpha-beta-depleted transplantation in children. Each CDR3 protein gets one entry after TCRdb re-called the PCR reads with MiXCR. Counted here are roughly 590,000 distinct CDR3 sequences, 16% occurring once; the ten biggest clones make up 1.1%. Sequences were derived from PBMCs from the stem cell graft donor, sampled from the stem cell graft. The receptor source for this set is a human donor who donated a stem cell graft to a child with acute myeloid leukemia. CDR3s include the opening cysteine and the closing phenylalanine or tryptophan. Fields, in order: J gene, D gene, V gene, clone size, CDR3 DNA, CDR3 protein. A D gene is named only where the DNA matches it firmly. The listing skips clone size in some rows; elsewhere it reads once, few, many or a size class.

J gene: TRBJ2-1; D gene: -; V gene: TRBV5-1; clone size: few; CDR3 DNA: TGCGCCAGCAGCTTTTTTAGAGGGGGACGCAATGAGCAGTTCTTC; CDR3 protein: CASSFFRGGRNEQFF
J gene: TRBJ2-3; D gene: -; V gene: TRBV7-9; clone size: -; CDR3 DNA: TGTGCCAGCAGATCTGACGACCGTTCGACGCAGTATTTT; CDR3 protein: CASRSDDRSTQYF
J gene: TRBJ2-3; D gene: -; V gene: TRBV20-1; clone size: many; CDR3 DNA: TGCAGTGCTAGAACCCTTTTAACAGATACGCAGTATTTT; CDR3 protein: CSARTLLTDTQYF
J gene: TRBJ1-2; D gene: -; V gene: TRBV29-1; clone size: many; CDR3 DNA: TGCAGCGTTGGGGGGACCTACTCTGAAGGTGGCTACACCTTC; CDR3 protein: CSVGGTYSEGGYTF
J gene: TRBJ2-2; D gene: -; V gene: TRBV20-1; clone size: -; CDR3 DNA: TGCAGTGCTACGGCCCCAGGGCGCGGGATCACCGGGGAGCTGTTTTTT; CDR3 protein: CSATAPGRGITGELFF
J gene: TRBJ2-1; D gene: -; V gene: TRBV29-1; clone size: many; CDR3 DNA: TGCAGCGTGCGGACAGAGTCCTACAATGAGCAGTTCTTC; CDR3 protein: CSVRTESYNEQFF
J gene: TRBJ2-7; D gene: TRBD1; V gene: TRBV2; clone size: few; CDR3 DNA: TGTGCCAGCAGACAGGGGTACGAGCAGTACTTC; CDR3 protein: CASRQGYEQYF
J gene: TRBJ1-4; D gene: TRBD1; V gene: TRBV6-5; clone size: few; CDR3 DNA: TGTGCCAGCAGTTACTCTTACAGGGGCCAGAGGAATGAAAAACTGTTTTTT; CDR3 protein: CASSYSYRGQRNEKLFF
J gene: TRBJ2-2; D gene: -; V gene: TRBV4-2; clone size: few; CDR3 DNA: TGTGCCAGCAGCCAAGAAGTCCTAGCAACGATCGGCGGGGAGCTGTTTTTT; CDR3 protein: CASSQEVLATIGGELFF
J gene: TRBJ2-7; D gene: -; V gene: TRBV7-9; clone size: many; CDR3 DNA: TGTGCCAGCAGCTCCGGGGGACACTACGAGCAGTACTTC; CDR3 protein: CASSSGGHYEQYF